A single sample is the source of the 32 T cell receptor beta chains below, sequenced in a study of T cell clones after liver transplantation. Clones were sequenced by immunoSEQ multiplex PCR, and TCRdb holds only the in-frame ones, with some missing. The data show more than 65,000 clones, about four fifths seen once. Sample: CD4+ T cells from blood, taken 12 months after liver transplant. Receptor source: a human patient who received a liver transplant. A subset of T cells may come from the graft donor.

This sequence joins TRBV29-1 and TRBJ1-1; TRBD1 might be the D (5 bases). Trimming shortened V by 7 bases and J by 1 base, and 10 bases separated the two germline ends. This CDR3 has 12 amino acids. The germline gives CDR1 SQVTM, CDR2 ANQGSEA. The CDR3 DNA sequence: TGCAGCGCCCAGGGAGGGAACACTGAAGCTTTCTTT. Encoded protein: CSAQGGNTEAFF.

This chain connects TRBV5-1 to TRBJ2-3; D remains ambiguous. Looked up from germline, CDR1 is SGHRS and CDR2 is YFSETQ. The length of the CDR3 is 16 residues. Trimming removed 3 bases at V and 0 bases at J, with 14 bases between. The CDR3 loop reads CASSSGSSFSTDTQYF. CDR3 nucleotide sequence: TGCGCCAGCAGCTCCGGGTCTTCCTTTAGCACAGATACGCAGTATTTT. Full variable domain (remainder filled in from reference TRBV5-1 and TRBJ2-3): KAGVTQTPRYLIKTRGQQVTLSCSPISGHRSVSWYQQTPGQGLQFLFEYFSETQRNKGNFPGRFSGRQFSNSRSEMNVSTLELGDSALYLCASSSGSSFSTDTQYFGPGTRLTVL.

This chain connects TRBV28 to TRBJ1-4, with D uncertain. Germline loops: CDR1 MDHEN, CDR2 SYDVKM. The CDR3 covers 12 residues. Trimming removed 6 bases at V and 8 bases at J, with 10 bases between. The DNA of the CDR3 is TGTGCCAGCAGCTCGATTCGGGAAAAACTGTTTTTT. Residues: CASSSIREKLFF.

This clone was counted ten times or more. This chain connects TRBV28 to TRBJ1-1; D is undetermined. With 10 bases removed from V and 0 bases from J, the gap between germline ends came to 12 bases. CDR3 length: 13 residues. CDR1 and CDR2 (germline): MDHEN, SYDVKM. The CDR3 DNA reads TGTGCCACTTACAGCCCTCTGAACACTGAAGCTTTCTTT. It codes for CATYSPLNTEAFF.

The rearrangement uses TRBV21-1 and TRBJ1-5. TRBV21-1 counts as a pseudogene. The CDR3 loop spans 14 amino acids. CDR3 in DNA: TGTGCCAGCAGCAAAGCCTTGGTGCAGAGGCCCCAGCATTTT. It yields the protein CASSKALVQRPQHF.

V and J are TRBV14 and TRBJ2-5; D not resolved. There are 13 residues in the CDR3. Germline lookup yields CDR1 SGHDN and CDR2 FVKESK. V was cut by 0 bases and J by 5 bases, with 7 bases left in between. CDR3 coding DNA: TGTGCCAGCAGCCAAGATTTCGGGGAGACCCAGTACTTC. Translated, it gives CASSQDFGETQYF.

The chain carries TRBV19 and TRBJ1-1; 9 bases are a match to TRBD1. From germline, CDR1 is LNHDA and CDR2 SQIVND (reference sequence). V shed 6 bases and J 0 bases; nucleotides not matched to a gene: 5. The CDR3 length is 15 residues. The CDR3 sequence: CASSRGQGLNTEAFF. The DNA for the CDR3 is TGTGCCAGTAGCCGGGGACAGGGACTGAACACTGAAGCTTTCTTT.

This sequence joins TRBV7-9 and TRBJ2-7, with 8 bases aligning to TRBD2. J gave up 6 bases and V 5 bases, and 15 bases lay outside the gene matches. Germline CDR1 is SEHNR and CDR2 is FQNEAQ (reference sequence). The CDR3 is 16 amino acids. CDR3 sequence reads: CASSLRGSGSNVEQYF. CDR3 DNA: TGTGCCAGCAGCCTCCGGGGCAGCGGGAGTAATGTCGAGCAGTACTTC.

V is TRBV28 and J is TRBJ2-3; D gene uncertain. The CDR3 runs 14 residues. The V gene lost 6 bases and the J gene lost 0 bases, with 10 bases spanning the gap. CDR1 and CDR2 (germline): MDHEN, SYDVKM. The CDR3 region has the DNA TGTGCCAGCAGAAATTACGGGAGCACAGATACGCAGTATTTT. It specifies CASRNYGSTDTQYF.

The CDR3 DNA reads as TGCGCCAGCAGGAGAGGACAGGGAGCGGGGGCCGGGGAGCTGTTTTTT. This encodes CASRRGQGAGAGELFF. The chain links TRBV10-1 to TRBJ2-2, with D perhaps given as TRBD1 or TRBD2 (8 bases each). Germline CDR1 WNHNN, CDR2 SYGVQD (reference sequence). Trimming removed 6 bases at V and 6 bases at J, with 20 bases between. CDR3 length: 16 amino acids.

The chain links TRBV28 to TRBJ1-4, with D uncertain. The CDR3 is 16 amino acids. Germline-derived CDR1 and CDR2 are MDHEN and SYDVKM. V lost 5 bases to trimming and J lost 4 bases, with 17 bases between them. CDR3: CASSLLGSGSNEKLFF. The CDR3 DNA reads as TGTGCCAGCAGTCTCCTCGGAAGTGGAAGTAATGAAAAACTGTTTTTT.

CDR3 residues: CAWRRVNYEQYF. CDR3 bases: TGTGCCTGGAGGCGGGTAAACTACGAGCAGTACTTC. This chain connects TRBV30 to TRBJ2-7; TRBD2 might be the D (5 bases). Per germline, CDR1 GTSNPN and CDR2 SVGIG (reference sequence). The CDR3 contains 12 residues. The V end lost 3 bases, the J end lost 3 bases, and 9 bases lay between the germline ends.

This clone was observed a handful of times. The V gene is TRBV4-3, the J gene TRBJ2-3; D gene unclear. The CDR3 has 14 amino acids. The V gene's germline CDR1 is LGHNA and CDR2 YSLEER. Trimming removed 0 bases from V and 4 bases from J, with 8 bases in between. DNA for the CDR3: TGCGCCAGCAGCCAAGAAAGGGTACCAGATACGCAGTATTTT. Amino acids: CASSQERVPDTQYF.

Worth noting for this clone: Germline is not matched at one junction end, which may reflect a read error. The J gene is TRBJ2-2, the V gene TRBV6-6, with TRBD1 identical over 8 bases. Germline CDR1 reads MNHNY; CDR2 reads SVGAGI (reference sequence). This CDR3 contains 15 residues. CDR3 in amino acids: CASSYYRGNSGELFF. The CDR3 coding sequence is TGTGCCAGCAGTTACTACAGGGGGAACTCCGGGGAGCTGTTTTTT.

This sequence joins TRBV28 and TRBJ1-4; unclear D gene. The CDR3 has 16 residues. V was shortened by 2 bases and J by 0 bases, with 10 bases between the two germline ends. CDR1 MDHEN and CDR2 SYDVKM come from the germline V gene. The CDR3: CASSLEEDATNEKLFF. CDR3 DNA sequence: TGTGCCAGCAGTTTAGAGGAAGATGCAACTAATGAAAAACTGTTTTTT. Full variable domain (remainder filled in from reference TRBV28 and TRBJ1-4): DVKVTQSSRYLVKRTGEKVFLECVQDMDHENMFWYRQDPGLGLRLIYFSYDVKMKEKGDIPEGYSVSREKKERFSLILESASTNQTSMYLCASSLEEDATNEKLFFGSGTQLSVL.

In its sample, this clone was seen once. This chain connects TRBV29-1 to TRBJ2-5, with 9 positions matching TRBD1. V shed 4 bases and J 4 bases; nucleotides not matched to a gene: 7. This CDR3 is 14 amino acids long. From germline, CDR1 is SQVTM and CDR2 ANQGSEA. DNA for the CDR3: TGCAGCGTTGGCCAACAGGGGGCTTCAGAGACCCAGTACTTC. Translating it yields CSVGQQGASETQYF.

V gene TRBV18 combines with J gene TRBJ1-1; the D is unclear. The CDR3 is 13 amino acids. Germline V gene data show CDR1 as KGHSH and CDR2 as LQKENI. Trimming stripped 2 bases from V and 8 bases from J, with 12 bases between. CDR3 nucleotides: TGTGCCAGCTCACCAAAAGTTTACGGGGAAGCTTTCTTT. Translated: CASSPKVYGEAFF.

V is TRBV19 and J is TRBJ1-5, with D possibly TRBD1 on 6 matching bases. Germline CDR1 LNHDA, CDR2 SQIVND (reference sequence). The CDR3 is 14 amino acids. Trimming took off 5 bases at V and 7 bases at J, with 15 bases between the two ends. The CDR3 nucleotides read TGTGCCAGTAGTCCCACAGGGTACAGGCAGCCCCAGCATTTT. Its protein product is CASSPTGYRQPQHF.

The V call is TRBV29-1, the J call TRBJ1-5; possibly TRBD1 for D (5 bases). CDR3 size: 12 residues. Germline-derived CDR1 and CDR2 are SQVTM and ANQGSEA. Trimming cost V 6 bases and J 9 bases, with 15 bases left between them. The CDR3 here is CSVGGEGRPQHF. In DNA form, the CDR3 reads TGCAGCGTGGGGGGGGAGGGGCGGCCCCAGCATTTT.

The table lists this clone with a count of one. The rearrangement uses TRBV2 and TRBJ1-5; D is undetermined. CDR1 and CDR2 from the germline V gene are SNHLY and FYNNEI. The CDR3 sequence is 12 residues long. Trimming took 6 bases from V and 6 from J, leaving 9 bases between them. The CDR3 reads CASRGRVQPQHF. The CDR3 DNA sequence: TGTGCCAGCAGGGGAAGGGTTCAGCCCCAGCATTTT. Looking up the rest from reference TRBV2 and TRBJ1-5 gives the full variable domain: EPEVTQTPSHQVTQMGQEVILRCVPISNHLYFYWYRQILGQKVEFLVSFYNNEISEKSEIFDDQFSVERPDGSNFTLKIRSTKLEDSAMYFCASRGRVQPQHFGDGTRLSIL.

The V call is TRBV19, the J call TRBJ1-5, with 8 nucleotides matching TRBD1. The J segment lost 4 bases and the V segment lost 5 bases, leaving 10 bases of the junction unmatched. This CDR3 contains 16 residues. CDR1 is LNHDA and CDR2 is SQIVND in the germline V gene (reference sequence). The CDR3, as DNA: TGTGCCAGTAGTGCCCGGGACAGGACCAAAAATCAGCCCCAGCATTTT. Translated: CASSARDRTKNQPQHF.

The genes are TRBV4-1 and TRBJ2-6; a weak D match, TRBD2 (6 bases). Germline V gene lookup returns CDR1 MGHRA and CDR2 YSYEKL. Trimming removed 4 bases from V and 0 bases from J, with 10 bases in between. The CDR3 is 16 residues long. The CDR3 spells CASSPLGGSGANVLTF. In DNA form, the CDR3 reads TGCGCCAGCAGCCCTCTGGGGGGCTCTGGGGCCAACGTCCTGACTTTC.

A note on this clone: The sample holds other DNA sequences that translate to the same CDR3. The chain carries TRBV27 and TRBJ2-3, with a weak D call TRBD2 (6 bases). V shed 6 bases and J shed 0 bases, with 13 bases lying between them. This CDR3 contains 15 residues. CDR1 is MNHEY and CDR2 is SMNVEV in the germline V gene (reference sequence). The CDR3 DNA sequence: TGTGCCAGCAGGCGTCGGGAGACTAGCACAGATACGCAGTATTTT. This sequence encodes CASRRRETSTDTQYF.

This clone showed up many times. This chain connects TRBV2 to TRBJ1-2; 7 nucleotides align to TRBD1. V lost 5 bases, J lost 7 bases, and 10 bases stayed unmatched. The length of the CDR3 is 14 residues. Germline V gene sequence: CDR1 SNHLY, CDR2 FYNNEI. CDR3 bases: TGTGCCAGCAGTAACCTCGAGGGGGCTCTTGGCTACACCTTC. The encoded protein is CASSNLEGALGYTF.

The chain combines TRBV5-1 with TRBJ2-4, with D unclear. Between the trimmed V and J ends, which lost 0 bases and 4 bases, there was a span of 11 bases. Germline lookup yields CDR1 SGHRS and CDR2 YFSETQ. The CDR3 totals 15 residues. In nucleotides, the CDR3 is TGCGCCAGCAGCTTGGCATCCCATCCAAAAAACATTCAGTACTTC. Protein product: CASSLASHPKNIQYF.

The genes are TRBV12-1 and TRBJ2-7; no DNA check was done on the table's D call, TRBD2. TRBV12-1 is a pseudogene. The CDR3 is 16 residues long. In nucleotides, the CDR3 is TGTGCCAGCAGCTTTACTCGGGAGACGTATTCCTACGAGCAGTACTTC. It translates to CASSFTRETYSYEQYF.

The rearrangement uses TRBV7-9 and TRBJ2-3; D gene uncertain. Trimming cost V 3 bases and J 1 base, with 8 bases left between them. Germline lookup yields CDR1 SEHNR and CDR2 FQNEAQ (reference sequence). This CDR3 is built from 14 residues. CDR3 sequence: CASSFNHGTDTQYF. The CDR3 nucleotides read TGTGCCAGCAGCTTTAATCACGGCACAGATACGCAGTATTTT.

The rearrangement links TRBV7-2 to TRBJ2-7; no clear D gene. Trimming took 6 bases from V and 4 from J, leaving 7 bases between them. Germline CDR1 reads SGHTA; CDR2 reads FQGNSA. The CDR3 sequence is 11 residues long. The CDR3 sequence: CASRSRYEQYF. Written as DNA, the CDR3 is TGTGCCAGCAGATCCCGTTACGAGCAGTACTTC.

This chain connects TRBV6-1 to TRBJ1-2; D uncertain. Deletions cut 1 base from V and 0 bases from J, with 9 bases between. The CDR3 is made up of 15 amino acids. Germline V gene sequence: CDR1 MNHNS, CDR2 SASEGT. CDR3 protein: CASSEGIMANYGYTF. In DNA form, the CDR3 reads TGTGCCAGCAGTGAAGGAATCATGGCTAACTATGGCTACACCTTC.

The chain uses TRBV5-1 and TRBJ2-7; D is ambiguous. Germline V gene lookup returns CDR1 SGHRS and CDR2 YFSETQ. CDR3 size: 11 residues. V lost 3 bases, J lost 3 bases, and 4 bases lay in between. Here the CDR3 DNA reads TGCGCCAGCAGCTCATACTACGAGCAGTACTTC. Its translation is CASSSYYEQYF. The full variable domain, with the rest looked up from reference TRBV5-1 and TRBJ2-7, is KAGVTQTPRYLIKTRGQQVTLSCSPISGHRSVSWYQQTPGQGLQFLFEYFSETQRNKGNFPGRFSGRQFSNSRSEMNVSTLELGDSALYLCASSSYYEQYFGPGTRLTVT.

This chain links TRBV5-1 with TRBJ2-2; D is undetermined. Trimming removed 0 bases from V and 2 bases from J, with 8 bases in between. CDR3 length: 15 amino acids. Germline V gene lookup returns CDR1 SGHRS and CDR2 YFSETQ. The CDR3 here is CASSLEQTNTGELFF. The CDR3 DNA sequence: TGCGCCAGCAGCTTGGAGCAGACTAACACCGGGGAGCTGTTTTTT.

The CDR3: CSARLDTEAFF. In DNA form, the CDR3 reads TGCAGTGCTAGGTTGGACACTGAAGCTTTCTTT. The chain couples TRBV20-1 to TRBJ1-1; D gene ambiguous. V gave up 3 bases and J gave up 3 bases, with 5 bases separating them. Looked up from germline, CDR1 is DFQATT and CDR2 is SNEGSKA (reference sequence). The CDR3 totals 11 residues.